This TCR beta chain was captured by sequencing in a study of T cell responses to AZD1222 COVID-19 vaccine. Overall study results and limits: Across spike, vaccine-associated CD4 TCRs were found, dominant at 160-218 and 743-854.

Measured with immunoSEQ multiplex PCR; TCRdb has only the in-frame clones, and not every one. The sample includes roughly 180,000 clones, approximately 91% of them seen just once. Samples with a second dose at about 4 or about 12 weeks were pooled together. Concerning this clone: The antigen remains unidentified.

Trimming took off 5 bases at V and 7 bases at J, with 15 bases between the two ends. CDR1 is KGHSH, CDR2 LQKENI, per germline. The CDR3 has 13 amino acids. The TCR originated in an adult who received the AZD1222 COVID-19 vaccine. The specimen was peripheral blood, collected 28 days after the second AZD1222 dose. The chain recombines TRBV18 with TRBJ2-7; D may be TRBD2 (6 bases). The DNA of the CDR3 is TGTGCCAGCTCAGATGGGGCCCGGGGGGAGCAGTACTTC. Amino acids: CASSDGARGEQYF.